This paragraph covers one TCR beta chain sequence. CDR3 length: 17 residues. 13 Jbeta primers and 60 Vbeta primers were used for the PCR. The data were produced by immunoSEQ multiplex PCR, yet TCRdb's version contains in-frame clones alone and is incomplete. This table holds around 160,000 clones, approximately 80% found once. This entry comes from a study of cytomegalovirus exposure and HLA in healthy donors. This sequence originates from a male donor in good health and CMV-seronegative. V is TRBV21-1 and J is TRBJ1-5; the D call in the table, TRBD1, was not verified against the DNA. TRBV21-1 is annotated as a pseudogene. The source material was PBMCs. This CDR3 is CASSKALNRYSNQPQHF. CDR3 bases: TGTGCCAGCAGCAAAGCCCTTAACAGGTATAGCAATCAGCCCCAGCATTTT.